This T cell receptor beta chain derives from a study of cytomegalovirus exposure and HLA in healthy donors. About the study: HLA-typed donors were the source of roughly 80 million unique TCRs held in an early data release. Study outcomes and limitations: Specificity of three CMV-associated chains for CMV antigens was verified in vitro.

The J segment lost 4 bases and the V segment lost 4 bases, leaving 8 bases of the junction unmatched. The V gene's germline CDR1 is SGHRS and CDR2 YFSETQ. This CDR3 contains 15 residues. Turning to this clone: The antigen remains undetermined.

Vbeta (60) and Jbeta (13) primers were used in the PCR. This table comes from immunoSEQ multiplex PCR, and its TCRdb copy is limited to in-frame clones, with some not included. The data contain tens of thousands of clones, 55% to 65% of them singletons. The sample was PBMCs. The rearrangement links TRBV5-1 to TRBJ2-1; 7 bases fit TRBD2. The clonotype comes from a woman aged 40 to 50 in good health and CMV-seropositive. CDR3 DNA sequence: TGCGCCAGCAGCCGACTGGGAGGGCAATACAATGAGCAGTTCTTC. This sequence encodes CASSRLGGQYNEQFF.